This TCR beta chain was found in a study of blood T cell repertoires in COVID-19 (dated by TCRdb to about 2020). Turning to the overall study: Samples from collaborators originated in the United States, Italy and Spain and spanned both the acute and convalescent phases of COVID-19. The material from the prospective study consisted of cDNA or gDNA derived from T cells, B-cell-depleted T cells, or PBMCs. Deeply sampled blood TCRbeta repertoires from subjects exposed to, actively infected with, or recovered from COVID-19 were included in the dataset. A freely available public database, intended as a resource for researchers studying the immune response to SARS-CoV-2, is where the repertoires were released. The samples were drawn from the first 160 participants of the ongoing ImmuneRACE study and from some 1,300 subjects provided by 6 global collaborators. A de-identified subject ID, COVID-19 status, age in years and sex were almost always included in the sample metadata. Where HLA class I and class II types were available, the types were taken from metadata supplied by the sample provider, not from assay-based typing.

CDR1 and CDR2 were assigned from the germline V gene as MNHEY and SVGAGI. Measured from the cysteine to the valine, the CDR3 is 13 residues long. The only DNA kept is the CDR3, 39 bases in frame from the first base. V is clipped by 6 bases and J by 1 base, and the sequence between their germline boundaries is 10 bases long. To note about this clone: Its target antigen remains unknown. Per-base qualities were not stored, and no clone one base away is much larger.

The paper's findings and limits, for the study overall: Clinical and demographic metadata were provided uncurated, with the amount varying by source and participant.

Participants in the prospective study were aged roughly 18 to 100 years, lived in 24 United States geographic areas, and enrolled through a virtual design. To assign participants to cohorts, the prospective study relied on clinical history that participants themselves reported in a screening survey and a study questionnaire. Recovered participants in ImmuneRACE Cohort 3 were defined as having two consecutive negative NP/OP PCR tests, clearance from a healthcare professional, or resolution of symptoms. In the prospective study, mobile phlebotomists collected whole blood, serum and a nasopharyngeal or oropharyngeal swab from each participant. Additional blood draws and questionnaires over an approximately 2-month period could optionally be provided by prospective study participants. Before DNA extraction, blood samples from the prospective study were shipped at room temperature or frozen. TCRbeta CDR3 regions were amplified from genomic DNA using the immunoSEQ Assay, a bias-controlled multiplex PCR. The authors' pipeline ran thus. The number of nucleated cells in each sample was estimated by amplification of reference gene primers within the assay. To quantify the absolute abundance of each unique TCRbeta CDR3 rearrangement, sequence reads were collapsed and filtered. For each sample, productive Simpson clonality was calculated as the square root of Simpson's diversity index across productive rearrangements. As stored in TCRdb, this immuneACCESS dataset retains in-frame rearrangements with V and J assigned. A fraction of the clones does not appear; measured against another copy, unresolved V genes explain less than half of the discrepancy, and the remainder lacks a known reason. V and J calls and clone size are those listed in that table; D and trimming were worked out from the DNA. Across this sample there are around 140,000 clones, with 86% seen only once. The top ten clonotypes cover around 4.2% of the sample.

The sequence came from a man aged 45 to 65 who had recovered from COVID-19. The sequencing sample was made of PBMCs or T cells enriched from blood (not recorded which). The V gene is TRBV6-5 and the J gene is TRBJ2-7, with the D gene call left open. The DNA sequence is as follows: TGTGCCAGCAGCCGTGCCGGGTCCTACGAGCAGTACGTC. Translated, this gives CASSRAGSYEQYV.